This TCR beta chain was identified in a study of vaccination and CD4 T cells after COVID-19. The study, taken as a whole, reports: Going from roughly 21 to 40, median SARS-CoV-2-reactive clonotypes did not rise significantly.

V dropped 4 bases and J dropped 0 bases, with 12 bases sitting between them. Germline values: CDR1 SGHTA, CDR2 FQGNSA. The CDR3 runs to 16 residues. Concerning this clonotype itself: Antigen specificity is unknown.

Noted treatment: roughly 10-day PBMC culture with coronavirus spike peptide pools or control peptides (ViraFEST assay). The Oncomine TCR Beta short-read assay generated sequence data from the DNA of cultured CD4+ T cells. TCRdb processed the PCR reads anew with MiXCR; each CDR3 protein has one entry. This table holds 20,000 or so distinct CDR3 sequences, 60% to 80% found once. Material for sequencing was CD4+ T cells from blood, cultured in vitro. The clonotype was recovered from a human donor who had recovered from COVID-19. V usage is TRBV7-2 and J usage is TRBJ1-4; D possibly corresponds to TRBD1 (5 bases). CDR3 region: CASSYRGGSTNEKLFF. In DNA, the CDR3 is TGTGCCAGCAGCTACCGGGGGGGGTCAACTAATGAAAAACTGTTTTTT.